A selection of T cell receptor beta chains follows, all from one sample in a study of response to subunit inactivated influenza vaccine. Each CDR3 protein is one row after TCRdb ran MiXCR on the RT-PCR reads. The sample lists approximately 490,000 distinct CDR3 sequences, 6.5% to 8% occurring once. Sequencing used PBMCs from blood, obtained roughly 24 months after vaccination. The receptors were gathered from a man aged 50 to 75 who received an inactivated influenza vaccine. Both conserved end residues are part of each CDR3. The D gene is left open where the match is weak. Rows give clone size only sometimes, using once, few, many, or a class for an expanded clone.

V gene: TRBV5-1; J gene: TRBJ1-5; clone size: many; D gene: .; CDR3 DNA: TGCGCCAGCAGCTTCGGGTTTGGCAATCAGCCCCAGCATTTT; CDR3 protein: CASSFGFGNQPQHF
V gene: TRBV12-3/TRBV12-4; J gene: TRBJ2-1; clone size: .; D gene: .; CDR3 DNA: .; CDR3 protein: CASRSWGQGAIERFF
V gene: TRBV5-8; J gene: TRBJ2-7; clone size: .; D gene: .; CDR3 DNA: TGTGCCAGCAGACGGAGGGACCACTACGAGCAGTACTTC; CDR3 protein: CASRRRDHYEQYF
V gene: TRBV15; J gene: TRBJ2-7; clone size: many; D gene: TRBD1; CDR3 DNA: TGTGCCACCAGCAGAGGACAGGGGATCGCCTACGAGCAGTACTTC; CDR3 protein: CATSRGQGIAYEQYF
V gene: TRBV7-3; J gene: TRBJ2-5; clone size: .; D gene: .; CDR3 DNA: TGTGCCAGCAGCTTATCGGGGGAGAGAACGGAGACCCAGTACTTC; CDR3 protein: CASSLSGERTETQYF
V gene: TRBV6-2/TRBV6-3; J gene: TRBJ2-7; clone size: .; D gene: .; CDR3 DNA: TGTGCCAGCAGTTACGGACGCTACGAGCAGTACTTC; CDR3 protein: CASSYGRYEQYF
V gene: TRBV20-1; J gene: TRBJ2-1; clone size: many; D gene: TRBD2; CDR3 DNA: TGCAGTGCTTGGGGACTAGCGGGAGGGCCTGACAATGAGCAGTTCTTC; CDR3 protein: CSAWGLAGGPDNEQFF
V gene: TRBV20-1; J gene: TRBJ2-1; clone size: few; D gene: TRBD2; CDR3 DNA: TGCAGTGCTAGAGTAGGACTAGCGGGGGGCCTAAACTACAATGAGCAGTTCTTC; CDR3 protein: CSARVGLAGGLNYNEQFF
V gene: TRBV5-1; J gene: TRBJ2-6; clone size: many; D gene: .; CDR3 DNA: TGCGCCAGCAGCTTGGTCGGGGCAGTTGGGGCCAACGTCCTGACTTTC; CDR3 protein: CASSLVGAVGANVLTF
V gene: TRBV3-1; J gene: TRBJ2-7; clone size: .; D gene: .; CDR3 DNA: TGTGCCAGCAGCCAAGGGGGAGCGCGCGAGCAGTACTTC; CDR3 protein: CASSQGGAREQYF
V gene: TRBV9; J gene: TRBJ2-1; clone size: .; D gene: .; CDR3 DNA: TGTGCCAGCAGCGGAGCTGGACCCAGCTCCTACAATGAGCAGTTCTTC; CDR3 protein: CASSGAGPSSYNEQFF
V gene: TRBV7-2; J gene: TRBJ1-1; clone size: .; D gene: .; CDR3 DNA: TGTGCCAGCAGGGAGTGGTTGAACACTGAAGCTTTCTTT; CDR3 protein: CASREWLNTEAFF
V gene: TRBV5-1; J gene: TRBJ1-5; clone size: many; D gene: .; CDR3 DNA: TGCGCCAGCAGCTTGCAACCCAATCAGCCCCAGCATTTT; CDR3 protein: CASSLQPNQPQHF
V gene: TRBV7-3; J gene: TRBJ1-4; clone size: few; D gene: TRBD1; CDR3 DNA: TGTGCCAGCAGCGCGACGCCCAGGGGGAATGAAAAACTGTTTTTT; CDR3 protein: CASSATPRGNEKLFF
V gene: TRBV20-1; J gene: TRBJ2-3; clone size: few; D gene: .; CDR3 DNA: TGCAGTGCCATGGGTCCGGAGTCTAGCACAGATACGCAGTATTTT; CDR3 protein: CSAMGPESSTDTQYF
V gene: TRBV5-1; J gene: TRBJ1-1; clone size: .; D gene: .; CDR3 DNA: TGCGCCAGCAGCTTGCGTGGACAGAGCTTTGGCACTGAAGCTTTCTTT; CDR3 protein: CASSLRGQSFGTEAFF
V gene: TRBV21-1; J gene: TRBJ2-1; clone size: few; D gene: .; CDR3 DNA: TGTGCCAGCAGCAAAGAGGTGGGTGGCTCCTACAATGAGCAGTTCTTC; CDR3 protein: CASSKEVGGSYNEQFF
V gene: TRBV11-3; J gene: TRBJ2-1; clone size: .; D gene: .; CDR3 DNA: TGTGCCAGCAGCCCTGGCCTACAGGAAGGTGAGCAGTTCTTC; CDR3 protein: CASSPGLQEGEQFF
V gene: TRBV4-3; J gene: TRBJ2-3; clone size: many; D gene: TRBD1; CDR3 DNA: TGCGCCAGCAGACCGGGACAGGGGGTAGCAAAGCAGTATTTT; CDR3 protein: CASRPGQGVAKQYF
V gene: TRBV7-9; J gene: TRBJ2-7; clone size: few; D gene: .; CDR3 DNA: TGTGCCAGCAGTGGGGCGAACTACGAGCAGTACTTC; CDR3 protein: CASSGANYEQYF
V gene: TRBV6-1; J gene: TRBJ2-1; clone size: many; D gene: .; CDR3 DNA: TGTGCCAGCTGCCCGGCAGGGGCCTACAATGAGCAGTTCTTC; CDR3 protein: CASCPAGAYNEQFF
V gene: TRBV4-2; J gene: TRBJ1-1; clone size: once; D gene: .; CDR3 DNA: TGTGCCAGCAGCCAAGATGGCATGGGAGCTTTCTTT; CDR3 protein: CASSQDGMGAFF
V gene: TRBV15; J gene: TRBJ2-7; clone size: few; D gene: TRBD2; CDR3 DNA: TGTGCCACCAGCCCCGGGGAAGCGGGGCCCTACGAGCAGTACTTC; CDR3 protein: CATSPGEAGPYEQYF
V gene: TRBV10-3; J gene: TRBJ2-1; clone size: .; D gene: TRBD1; CDR3 DNA: TGTGCCATCATGGCCGGGACAGGGGCTAATGAGCAGTTCTTC; CDR3 protein: CAIMAGTGANEQFF
V gene: TRBV5-1; J gene: TRBJ2-3; clone size: .; D gene: TRBD2; CDR3 DNA: TGCGCCAGCAGCTTGCTCTTCGGGGGAGGGCCAGGAGATACGCAGTATTTT; CDR3 protein: CASSLLFGGGPGDTQYF
V gene: TRBV6-2/TRBV6-3; J gene: TRBJ2-7; clone size: few; D gene: TRBD1; CDR3 DNA: TGTGCCAGCAGTCAGGACAGGGGGCGAGGGGAGCAGTACTTC; CDR3 protein: CASSQDRGRGEQYF
V gene: TRBV6-5; J gene: TRBJ2-7; clone size: .; D gene: .; CDR3 DNA: TGTGCCAGCAGATATGGGACCGTCGCCTACGAGCAGTACTTC; CDR3 protein: CASRYGTVAYEQYF
V gene: TRBV7-9; J gene: TRBJ1-1; clone size: many; D gene: .; CDR3 DNA: TGTGCCAGCAGCTTATTCGGGGGAAACACTGAAGCTTTCTTT; CDR3 protein: CASSLFGGNTEAFF
V gene: TRBV5-4; J gene: TRBJ2-1; clone size: .; D gene: TRBD2; CDR3 DNA: TGTGCCAGCAGCTTTCCGGGACTAGCGGCCCGGATGGGCTCCTACAATGAGCAGTTCTTC; CDR3 protein: CASSFPGLAARMGSYNEQFF
V gene: TRBV6-2/TRBV6-3; J gene: TRBJ2-1; clone size: few; D gene: .; CDR3 DNA: TGTGCCAGCAGTGGACCGATTTACAATGAGCAGTTCTTC; CDR3 protein: CASSGPIYNEQFF
V gene: TRBV5-5; J gene: TRBJ2-3; clone size: few; D gene: TRBD1; CDR3 DNA: TGTGCCAGCAGCTTACGAGGGGACAGGGGACCAGATACGCAGTATTTT; CDR3 protein: CASSLRGDRGPDTQYF
V gene: TRBV14; J gene: TRBJ1-6; clone size: few; D gene: TRBD1; CDR3 DNA: TGTGCCAGCAGCCTATCCGGGACAGGGAATTCACCCCTCCACTTT; CDR3 protein: CASSLSGTGNSPLHF
V gene: TRBV7-8; J gene: TRBJ1-1; clone size: .; D gene: .; CDR3 DNA: TGTGCCAGCAGCTTGTCCGACGTGGAGAACACTGAAGCTTTCTTT; CDR3 protein: CASSLSDVENTEAFF
V gene: TRBV18; J gene: TRBJ1-1; clone size: many; D gene: .; CDR3 DNA: TGTGCCAGCTCACCACGGCGGTATGAAGCTTTCTTT; CDR3 protein: CASSPRRYEAFF
V gene: TRBV7-9; J gene: TRBJ2-1; clone size: .; D gene: .; CDR3 DNA: TGTGCCGGCAGCTTATCAGGCCCCAATGAGCAGTTCTTC; CDR3 protein: CAGSLSGPNEQFF
V gene: TRBV4-2; J gene: TRBJ1-1; clone size: few; D gene: TRBD1; CDR3 DNA: TGTGCCAGCAGGCAACCAGGGGGGAACACTGAAGCTTTCTTT; CDR3 protein: CASRQPGGNTEAFF
V gene: TRBV7-2; J gene: TRBJ1-5; clone size: .; D gene: TRBD1; CDR3 DNA: TGTGCCAGCAGTCAAAGACAGGGACAGCCCCAGCATTTT; CDR3 protein: CASSQRQGQPQHF
V gene: TRBV5-5; J gene: TRBJ2-1; clone size: few; D gene: .; CDR3 DNA: TGTGCCAGCAGCTTGCTTATCCGGGCCGCCTACAATGAGCAGTTCTTC; CDR3 protein: CASSLLIRAAYNEQFF
V gene: TRBV28; J gene: TRBJ2-4; clone size: many; D gene: .; CDR3 DNA: TGTGCCAGCAGTTTATGGACAGGCGGGGAAAACATTCAGTACTTC; CDR3 protein: CASSLWTGGENIQYF
V gene: TRBV29-1; J gene: TRBJ2-1; clone size: .; D gene: TRBD1; CDR3 DNA: TGCAGCTCCACCGGGACAGGGGGCTGGAGTGAGCAGTTCTTC; CDR3 protein: CSSTGTGGWSEQFF
V gene: TRBV5-4; J gene: TRBJ1-2; clone size: .; D gene: .; CDR3 DNA: TGTGCCAGCAGCCAGAGACGGTACAATAACTATGGCTACACCTTC; CDR3 protein: CASSQRRYNNYGYTF
V gene: TRBV7-2; J gene: TRBJ2-5; clone size: many; D gene: TRBD2; CDR3 DNA: TGTGCCAGCAGCCTAGCGGGAGCATGGGAGACCCAGTACTTC; CDR3 protein: CASSLAGAWETQYF
V gene: TRBV29-1; J gene: TRBJ2-1; clone size: many; D gene: .; CDR3 DNA: TGCAGCGTTGAACAGGTTTTGGAAGGTGAGCAGTTCTTC; CDR3 protein: CSVEQVLEGEQFF
V gene: TRBV9; J gene: TRBJ1-2; clone size: .; D gene: TRBD1; CDR3 DNA: TGTGCCAGCGACGAGGGGACAGGGGTTTCTAACTATGGCTACACCTTC; CDR3 protein: CASDEGTGVSNYGYTF
V gene: TRBV7-2; J gene: TRBJ1-4; clone size: .; D gene: .; CDR3 DNA: TGTGCCAGCAGCTTAGCCACAGCATTTATTAATGAAAAACTGTTTTTT; CDR3 protein: CASSLATAFINEKLFF
V gene: TRBV27; J gene: TRBJ2-7; clone size: many; D gene: .; CDR3 DNA: TGTGCCAGCAGTTCCCCCAGGGGTGAGCAGTACTTC; CDR3 protein: CASSSPRGEQYF
V gene: TRBV7-9; J gene: TRBJ1-1; clone size: .; D gene: TRBD1; CDR3 DNA: TGTGCCAGCAGCTTAGGACAGGGGGCGCGGAGGACTGAAGCTTTCTTT; CDR3 protein: CASSLGQGARRTEAFF
V gene: TRBV3-1; J gene: TRBJ2-2; clone size: .; D gene: .; CDR3 DNA: TGTGCCAGCAGCCACTTCCTGGACACCGGGGAGCTGTTTTTT; CDR3 protein: CASSHFLDTGELFF
V gene: TRBV7-9; J gene: TRBJ1-4; clone size: few; D gene: .; CDR3 DNA: TGTGCCAGCAGCGCAGGACAGCCGGGAAATGAAAAACTGTTTTTT; CDR3 protein: CASSAGQPGNEKLFF
V gene: TRBV20-1; J gene: TRBJ2-1; clone size: .; D gene: .; CDR3 DNA: TGCAGTGCTAGAGATCAGGAGGCTTTCAATGAGCAGTTCTTC; CDR3 protein: CSARDQEAFNEQFF
V gene: TRBV20-1; J gene: TRBJ2-7; clone size: .; D gene: TRBD1; CDR3 DNA: TGCAGTGCTGAACGACAGGGTGAGCAGTACTTC; CDR3 protein: CSAERQGEQYF
V gene: TRBV7-9; J gene: TRBJ2-7; clone size: few; D gene: TRBD1; CDR3 DNA: TGTGCCAGCAGCCGGGGAGGGACAGGGAACTACGAGCAGTACTTC; CDR3 protein: CASSRGGTGNYEQYF
V gene: TRBV4-3; J gene: TRBJ2-7; clone size: many; D gene: .; CDR3 DNA: TGCGCCAGCAGCCAAGATGGTGGAGTTTACGAGCAGTACTTC; CDR3 protein: CASSQDGGVYEQYF